This T cell receptor beta chain came from a study of Ad26.COV2.S vaccination and SARS-CoV-2 variants. Treatment described: some 20 received Ad26.COV2.S at low or high dose, single or two shots; 5 received placebo; per-sample allocation not given. Sampling took place 63 days after the first vaccine or placebo injection. Points from the study as a whole: Vaccinated and placebo-treated recipients had similar non-spike TCR breadth.

Concerning this clone: Its antigen is unidentified.

The CDR3 runs to 15 residues. Germline V CDR1 and CDR2: MNHNY, SVGAGI (reference sequence). Between the trimmed V and J ends, which lost 2 bases and 1 base, there was a span of 11 bases. Generated by immunoSEQ multiplex PCR, the TCRdb table keeps only in-frame clones and is missing some. The repertoire includes some 250,000 clones, approximately 87% of them detected once, and about 10% sits in the top ten. Material: peripheral blood, obtained in a trial of Ad26.COV2.S vaccine versus placebo. This chain links TRBV6-6 with TRBJ1-1; D uncertain. The origin of this receptor is a person aged 18-60 years who received the Ad26.COV2.S COVID-19 vaccine or a placebo. The DNA of the CDR3 is TGTGCCAGCAGTTACAGAGTATCTGGGAACACTGAAGCTTTCTTT. Amino acid sequence: CASSYRVSGNTEAFF.